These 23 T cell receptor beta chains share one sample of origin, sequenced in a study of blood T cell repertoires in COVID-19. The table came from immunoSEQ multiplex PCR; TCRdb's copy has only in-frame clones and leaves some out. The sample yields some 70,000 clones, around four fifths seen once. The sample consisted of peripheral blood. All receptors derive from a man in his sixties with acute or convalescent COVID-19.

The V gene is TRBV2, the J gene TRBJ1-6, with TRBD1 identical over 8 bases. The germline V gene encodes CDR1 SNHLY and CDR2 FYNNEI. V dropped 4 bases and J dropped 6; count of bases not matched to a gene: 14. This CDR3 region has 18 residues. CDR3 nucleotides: TGTGCCAGCAGTGGAAAAGGGGCAATCGGACAGGGTAATTCACCCCTCCACTTT. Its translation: CASSGKGAIGQGNSPLHF.

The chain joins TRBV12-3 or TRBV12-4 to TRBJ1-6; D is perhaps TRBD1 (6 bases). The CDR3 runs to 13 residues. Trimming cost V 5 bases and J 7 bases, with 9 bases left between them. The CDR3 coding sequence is TGTGCCAGCAGTACAGGGATAAATTCACCCCTCCACTTT. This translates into CASSTGINSPLHF.

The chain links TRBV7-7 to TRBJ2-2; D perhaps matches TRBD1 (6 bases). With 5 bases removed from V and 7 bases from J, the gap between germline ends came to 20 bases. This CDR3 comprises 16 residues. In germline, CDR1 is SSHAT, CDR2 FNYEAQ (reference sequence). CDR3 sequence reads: CASSPTGQRAVGELFF. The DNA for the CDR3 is TGTGCCAGCAGCCCCACAGGGCAGCGCGCGGTCGGGGAGCTGTTTTTT.

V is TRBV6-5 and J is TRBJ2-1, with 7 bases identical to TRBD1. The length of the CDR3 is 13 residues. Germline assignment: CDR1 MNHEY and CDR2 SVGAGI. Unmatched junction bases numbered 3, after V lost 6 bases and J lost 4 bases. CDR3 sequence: CASSRDRYNEQFF. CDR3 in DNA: TGTGCCAGCAGCCGGGACAGATACAATGAGCAGTTCTTC.

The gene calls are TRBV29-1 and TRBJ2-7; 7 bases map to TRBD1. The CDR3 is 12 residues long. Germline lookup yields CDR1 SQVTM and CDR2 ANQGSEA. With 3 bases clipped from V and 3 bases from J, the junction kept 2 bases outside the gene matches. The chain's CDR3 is CSVERQGYEQYF. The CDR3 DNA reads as TGCAGCGTTGAGAGACAGGGCTACGAGCAGTACTTC.

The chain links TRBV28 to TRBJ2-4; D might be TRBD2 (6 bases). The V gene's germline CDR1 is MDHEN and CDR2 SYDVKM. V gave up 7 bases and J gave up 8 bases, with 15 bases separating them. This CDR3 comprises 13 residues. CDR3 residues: CASNTQSGDIQYF. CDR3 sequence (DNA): TGTGCCAGCAACACTCAGTCGGGGGACATTCAGTACTTC.

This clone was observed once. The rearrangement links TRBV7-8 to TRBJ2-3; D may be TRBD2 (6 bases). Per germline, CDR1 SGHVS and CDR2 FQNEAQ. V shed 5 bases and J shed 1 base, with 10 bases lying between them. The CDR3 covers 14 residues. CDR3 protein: CASSLSGGTDTQYF. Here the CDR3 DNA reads TGTGCCAGCAGCCTTAGCGGTGGCACAGATACGCAGTATTTT.

CDR3 protein: CASSFEGMYEQYF. The CDR3 nucleotides read TGTGCCAGCAGCTTTGAGGGAATGTACGAGCAGTACTTC. The V call is TRBV7-9, the J call TRBJ2-7; D may be TRBD2 (5 bases). Trimming took off 3 bases at V and 4 bases at J, with 10 bases between the two ends. The CDR3 contains 13 residues. Germline values: CDR1 SEHNR, CDR2 FQNEAQ (reference sequence).

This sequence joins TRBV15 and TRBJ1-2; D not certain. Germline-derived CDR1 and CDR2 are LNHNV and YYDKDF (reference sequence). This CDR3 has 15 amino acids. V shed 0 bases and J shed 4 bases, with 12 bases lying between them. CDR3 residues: CATSRERGRIYGYTF. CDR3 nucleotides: TGTGCCACCAGCAGAGAACGCGGGCGGATCTATGGCTACACCTTC.

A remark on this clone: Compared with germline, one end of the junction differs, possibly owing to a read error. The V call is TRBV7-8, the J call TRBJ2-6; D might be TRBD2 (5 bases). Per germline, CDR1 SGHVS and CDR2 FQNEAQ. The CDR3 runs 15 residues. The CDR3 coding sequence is TGTGCCAGCAGCCTAGCTTCTCCTGGGGCCAACGTCCTGACTTTC. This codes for CASSLASPGANVLTF.

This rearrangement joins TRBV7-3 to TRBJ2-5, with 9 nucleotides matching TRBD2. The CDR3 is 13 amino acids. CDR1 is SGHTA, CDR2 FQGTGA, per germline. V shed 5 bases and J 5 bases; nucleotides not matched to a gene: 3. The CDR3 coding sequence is TGTGCCAGCAGCCCGAGCGGGGGGGAGACCCAGTACTTC. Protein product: CASSPSGGETQYF.

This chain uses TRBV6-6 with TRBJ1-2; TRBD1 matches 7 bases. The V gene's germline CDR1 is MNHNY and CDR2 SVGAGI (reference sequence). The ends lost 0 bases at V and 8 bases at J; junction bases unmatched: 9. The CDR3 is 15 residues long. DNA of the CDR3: TGTGCCAGCAGTTACTCTGGCCAGGGGGTCGAGGGCTACACCTTC. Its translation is CASSYSGQGVEGYTF.

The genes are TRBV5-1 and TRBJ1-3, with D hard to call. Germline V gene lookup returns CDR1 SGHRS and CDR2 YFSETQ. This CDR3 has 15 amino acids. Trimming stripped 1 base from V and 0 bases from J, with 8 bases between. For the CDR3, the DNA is TGCGCCAGCAGCTTGAGCGGCCTCTCTGGAAACACCATATATTTT. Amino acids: CASSLSGLSGNTIYF.

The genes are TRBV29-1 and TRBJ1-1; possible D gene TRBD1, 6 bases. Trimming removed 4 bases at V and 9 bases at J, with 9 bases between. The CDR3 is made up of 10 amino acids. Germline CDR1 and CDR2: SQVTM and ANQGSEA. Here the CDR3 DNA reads TGCAGCGTTGCGACAGGAAAAGCTTTCTTT. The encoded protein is CSVATGKAFF.

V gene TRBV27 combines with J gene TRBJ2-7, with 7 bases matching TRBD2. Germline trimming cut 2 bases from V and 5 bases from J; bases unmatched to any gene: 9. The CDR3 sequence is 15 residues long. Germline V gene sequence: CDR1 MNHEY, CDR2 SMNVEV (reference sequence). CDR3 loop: CASSLGAGVIHEQYF. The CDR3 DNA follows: TGTGCCAGCAGTTTAGGGGCGGGAGTTATCCACGAGCAGTACTTC.

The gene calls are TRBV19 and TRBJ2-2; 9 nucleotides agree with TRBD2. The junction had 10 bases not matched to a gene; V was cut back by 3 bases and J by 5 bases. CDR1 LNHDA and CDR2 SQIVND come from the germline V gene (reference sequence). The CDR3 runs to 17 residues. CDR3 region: CASSIRGLAGSTGELFF. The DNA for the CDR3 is TGTGCCAGTAGTATCCGGGGTCTAGCGGGGTCGACCGGGGAGCTGTTTTTT. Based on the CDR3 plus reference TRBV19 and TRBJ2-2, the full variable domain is DGGITQSPKYLFRKEGQNVTLSCEQNLNHDAMYWYRQDPGQGLRLIYYSQIVNDFQKGDIAEGYSVSREKKESFPLTVTSAQKNPTAFYLCASSIRGLAGSTGELFFGEGSRLTVL.

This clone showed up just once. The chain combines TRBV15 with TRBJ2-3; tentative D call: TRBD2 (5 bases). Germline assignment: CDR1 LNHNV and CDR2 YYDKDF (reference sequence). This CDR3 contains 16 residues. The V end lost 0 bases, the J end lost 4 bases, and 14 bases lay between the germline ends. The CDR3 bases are TGTGCCACCAGCAGAGATTTTGCGGACGGGGCAGATACGCAGTATTTT. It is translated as CATSRDFADGADTQYF.

As DNA, the CDR3 is TGTGCCGTATCGACAGGGATAGCAGATACGCAGTATTTT. This translates into CAVSTGIADTQYF. This chain uses TRBV24-1 with TRBJ2-3, with 7 bases fitting TRBD1. The ends lost 12 bases at V and 4 bases at J; junction bases unmatched: 9. The CDR3 is 13 residues long. Germline-derived CDR1 and CDR2 are KGHDR and SFDVKD.

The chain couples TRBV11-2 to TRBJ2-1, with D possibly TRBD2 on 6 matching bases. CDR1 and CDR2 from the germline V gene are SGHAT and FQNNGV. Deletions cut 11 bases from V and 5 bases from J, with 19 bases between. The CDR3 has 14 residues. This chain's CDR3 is CASRRGLDNNEQFF. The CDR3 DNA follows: TGTGCCTCCCGGAGGGGCCTGGATAACAATGAGCAGTTCTTC.

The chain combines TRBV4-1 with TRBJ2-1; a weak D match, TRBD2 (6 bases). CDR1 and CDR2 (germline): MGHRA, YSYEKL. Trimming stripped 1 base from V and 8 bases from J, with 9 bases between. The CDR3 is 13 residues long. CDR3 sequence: CASSQAGVDEQFF. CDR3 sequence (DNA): TGCGCCAGCAGCCAAGCGGGAGTGGATGAGCAGTTCTTC.

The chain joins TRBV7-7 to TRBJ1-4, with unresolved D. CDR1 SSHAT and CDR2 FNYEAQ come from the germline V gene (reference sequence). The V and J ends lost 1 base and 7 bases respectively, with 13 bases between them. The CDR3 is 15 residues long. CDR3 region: CASSLEMGRGEKLFF. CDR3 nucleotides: TGTGCCAGCAGCTTAGAGATGGGTAGAGGTGAAAAACTGTTTTTT.

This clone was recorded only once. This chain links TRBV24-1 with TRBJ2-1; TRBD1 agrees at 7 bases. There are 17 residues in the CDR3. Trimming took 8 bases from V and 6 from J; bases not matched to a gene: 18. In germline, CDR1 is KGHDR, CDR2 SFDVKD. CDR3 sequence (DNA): TGTGCCACCATCAAACAGGGGAGTGTGAGTGGGGGCAATGAGCAGTTCTTC. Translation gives CATIKQGSVSGGNEQFF.

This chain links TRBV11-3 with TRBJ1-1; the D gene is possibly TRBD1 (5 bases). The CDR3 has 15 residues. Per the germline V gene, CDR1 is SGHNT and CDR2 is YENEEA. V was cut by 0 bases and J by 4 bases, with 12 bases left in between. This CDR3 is CASSLDGGLATEAFF. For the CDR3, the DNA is TGTGCCAGCAGCTTAGACGGGGGGTTGGCCACTGAAGCTTTCTTT.